The 5 T cell receptor beta chains in this list originate from one sample, sequenced in a study of blood T cell repertoires in COVID-19. Libraries were prepared by immunoSEQ multiplex PCR; TCRdb keeps only in-frame clonotypes and omits some of them. The table records about 14,000 clones, around 88% of them present only once. What was sequenced was peripheral blood. These receptor sequences come from a human donor with active COVID-19. The donor label of this sample is uncertain.

The V gene is TRBV28, the J gene TRBJ2-7; possible D gene TRBD2, 5 bases. This CDR3 comprises 12 residues. The germline V gene has CDR1 MDHEN and CDR2 SYDVKM. Trimming removed 6 bases at V and 2 bases at J, with 8 bases between. The CDR3 here is CASRADPYEQYF. CDR3 nucleotide sequence: TGTGCCAGCAGAGCGGATCCCTACGAGCAGTACTTC.

This clone appeared a single time. The chain carries TRBV6-2 or TRBV6-3 and TRBJ2-7, with D tentatively TRBD2 (5 bases). The CDR3 spans 14 residues. Germline-derived CDR1 and CDR2 are MNHEY and SVGEGT. The V and J ends lost 2 bases and 2 bases respectively, with 10 bases between them. The CDR3 protein is CASSYGLNPYEQYF. CDR3 nucleotide sequence: TGTGCCAGCAGTTACGGACTGAATCCCTACGAGCAGTACTTC.

V and J are TRBV2 and TRBJ2-1; 14 bases fit TRBD2. The ends lost 6 bases at V and 0 bases at J; junction bases unmatched: 13. The CDR3 is 20 residues long. The V gene's germline CDR1 is SNHLY and CDR2 FYNNEI. CDR3 in DNA: TGTGCCAGCAGGCAGGGGGGACTAGCGGGGGCCAGTTTCTCCTACAATGAGCAGTTCTTC. Its translation is CASRQGGLAGASFSYNEQFF.

This clone was recorded a few times. The J gene is TRBJ1-2, the V gene TRBV5-4; 7 nucleotides match TRBD1. The germline V gene has CDR1 SGHNT and CDR2 YYREEE (reference sequence). The CDR3 sequence is 14 residues long. V shed 4 bases, J shed 4 bases, and the junction held 7 bases outside the gene matches. CDR3 residues: CASSGNRGTYGYTF. The DNA for the CDR3 is TGTGCCAGCAGCGGAAACAGGGGAACCTATGGCTACACCTTC.

The rearrangement joins TRBV29-1 to TRBJ2-1, with 9 bases aligning to TRBD1. The junction had 13 bases not matched to a gene; V was cut back by 7 bases and J by 6 bases. This CDR3 contains 15 residues. The V gene's germline CDR1 is SQVTM and CDR2 ANQGSEA. The CDR3 spells CSARSGTGSINEQFF. Here the CDR3 DNA reads TGCAGCGCCCGCTCCGGGACAGGGTCTATCAATGAGCAGTTCTTC.